This T cell receptor beta chain was identified during a study of CD8+ T cells in alopecia areata. On the study more broadly: The study gave tofacitinib for 6 to 18 months, then 6 months off drug.

Per germline, CDR1 GTSNPN and CDR2 SVGIG (reference sequence). There are 12 residues in the CDR3. The junction had 3 bases not matched to a gene; V was cut back by 1 base and J by 10 bases. TCR sequencing used cDNA made by reverse transcription of extracted RNA. Using immunoSEQ multiplex PCR, the repertoire was profiled, and TCRdb retains in-frame clones only, with some absent. The sample carries about 91,000 clones, 35% to 50% recorded once. This chain joins TRBV30 and TRBJ1-4; 7 nucleotides align to TRBD1. Sequenced material: CD4+ T cells sorted from blood. The TCR sequence derives from a human donor with alopecia areata. CDR3 nucleotides: TGTGCCTGGAGTGCAGGGGGAGGAAAACTGTTTTTT. It specifies CAWSAGGGKLFF.